This TCR beta chain was captured in a study of shared T cell receptors in the human thymus. The length of the CDR3 is 18 residues. Germline V gene lookup returns CDR1 MRHNA and CDR2 SNTAGT. The ends lost 7 bases at V and 1 base at J; junction bases unmatched: 17. Clones were sequenced by immunoSEQ multiplex PCR, and TCRdb holds only the in-frame ones, with some missing. The sample carries about 380,000 clones, just under 95% recorded once. The chain employs TRBV6-4 and TRBJ2-3; 7 positions match TRBD2. The sequencing input was thymocytes. The clonotype comes from a human donor. The CDR3 sequence is CASTKGRERDLRTDTQYF. The CDR3 region has the DNA TGTGCCAGCACTAAGGGGCGGGAGAGAGATCTGCGCACAGATACGCAGTATTTT.